This TCR beta chain is drawn from a study of control samples from healthy donors and cancer patients. Clones were read by immunoSEQ multiplex PCR, and TCRdb kept only the in-frame ones, dropping some. The sample records 40,000 or so clones, over 70% being singletons. CDR1 SGDLS and CDR2 YYNGEE come from the germline V gene. Deletions cut 3 bases from V and 7 bases from J, with 16 bases between. The CDR3 has 15 residues. The chain links TRBV9 to TRBJ2-2; D is unclear. The TCR originated in a woman aged 60-75 years with lung cancer. Material: PBMCs. In DNA, the CDR3 is TGTGCCAGCAGCGCCGACTCCGCCGGAATCGGGGAGCTGTTTTTT. Translating it yields CASSADSAGIGELFF.